Each of the 2 T cell receptor beta chains below was sequenced from the same sample in a study of blood T cell repertoires in COVID-19. The table came from immunoSEQ multiplex PCR; TCRdb's copy has only in-frame clones and leaves some out. The sample shows fewer than 200,000 clones, about 83% of them seen only once. Specimen: PBMCs or T cells enriched from blood (not recorded which). The receptors derive from a woman younger than 45 who had been exposed to COVID-19.

About this clone itself: Other DNA variants within this sample encode the same CDR3. The chain uses TRBV29-1 and TRBJ1-2; tentatively, D is TRBD1 (6 bases). The CDR3 sequence is 13 residues long. CDR1 and CDR2 (germline): SQVTM, ANQGSEA. Trimming removed 7 bases at V and 4 bases at J, with 16 bases between. In nucleotides, the CDR3 is TGCAGCGCTCGCACAGGGATAACCTATGGCTACACCTTC. Its protein product is CSARTGITYGYTF.

The V call is TRBV29-1, the J call TRBJ2-6; D possibly corresponds to TRBD1 (6 bases). The CDR3 length is 16 residues. Trimming removed 7 bases at V and 0 bases at J, with 16 bases between. Germline CDR1 SQVTM, CDR2 ANQGSEA. The CDR3 DNA reads as TGCAGCGCGACCCGGGACACCGACTCTGGGGCCAACGTCCTGACTTTC. Its translation: CSATRDTDSGANVLTF.